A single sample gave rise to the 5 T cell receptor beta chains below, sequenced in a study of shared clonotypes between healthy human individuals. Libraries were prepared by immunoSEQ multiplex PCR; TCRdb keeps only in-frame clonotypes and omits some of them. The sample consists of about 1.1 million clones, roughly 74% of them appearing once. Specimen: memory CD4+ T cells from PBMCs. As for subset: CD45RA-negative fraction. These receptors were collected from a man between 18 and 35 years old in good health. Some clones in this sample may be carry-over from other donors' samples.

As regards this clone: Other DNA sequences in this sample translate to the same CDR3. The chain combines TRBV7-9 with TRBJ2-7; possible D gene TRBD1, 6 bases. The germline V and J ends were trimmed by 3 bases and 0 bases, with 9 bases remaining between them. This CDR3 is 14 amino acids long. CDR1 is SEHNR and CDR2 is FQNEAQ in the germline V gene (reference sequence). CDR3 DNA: TGTGCCAGCAGCTTTACAGGGAACTCCTACGAGCAGTACTTC. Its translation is CASSFTGNSYEQYF. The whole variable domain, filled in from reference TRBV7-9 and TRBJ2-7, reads DTGVSQNPRHKITKRGQNVTFRCDPISEHNRLYWYRQTLGQGPEFLTYFQNEAQLEKSRLLSDRFSAERPKGSFSTLEIQRTEQGDSAMYLCASSFTGNSYEQYFGPGTRLTVT.

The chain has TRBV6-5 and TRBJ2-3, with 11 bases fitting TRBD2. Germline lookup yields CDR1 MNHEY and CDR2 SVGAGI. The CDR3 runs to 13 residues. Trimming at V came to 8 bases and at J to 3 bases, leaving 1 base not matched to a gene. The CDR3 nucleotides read TGTGCCAGCCTAGCGGGAGGTACAGATACGCAGTATTTT. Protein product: CASLAGGTDTQYF.

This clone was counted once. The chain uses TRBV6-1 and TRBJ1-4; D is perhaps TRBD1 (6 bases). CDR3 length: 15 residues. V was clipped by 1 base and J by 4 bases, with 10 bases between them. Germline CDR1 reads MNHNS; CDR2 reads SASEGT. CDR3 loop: CASSEVGGGNEKLFF. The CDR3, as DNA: TGTGCCAGCAGTGAAGTAGGAGGGGGTAATGAAAAACTGTTTTTT.

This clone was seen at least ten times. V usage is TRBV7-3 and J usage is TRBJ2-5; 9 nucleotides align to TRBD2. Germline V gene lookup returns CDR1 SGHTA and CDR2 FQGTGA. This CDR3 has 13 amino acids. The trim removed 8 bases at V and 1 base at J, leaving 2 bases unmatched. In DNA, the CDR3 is TGTGCCAGCGCTAGCGGGGCCCAAGAGACCCAGTACTTC. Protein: CASASGAQETQYF.

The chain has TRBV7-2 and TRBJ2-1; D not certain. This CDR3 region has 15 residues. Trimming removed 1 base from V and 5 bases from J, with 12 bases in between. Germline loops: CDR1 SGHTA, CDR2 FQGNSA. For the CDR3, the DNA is TGTGCCAGCAGCTTAGATTTTAACAGTCACAATGAGCAGTTCTTC. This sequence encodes CASSLDFNSHNEQFF.